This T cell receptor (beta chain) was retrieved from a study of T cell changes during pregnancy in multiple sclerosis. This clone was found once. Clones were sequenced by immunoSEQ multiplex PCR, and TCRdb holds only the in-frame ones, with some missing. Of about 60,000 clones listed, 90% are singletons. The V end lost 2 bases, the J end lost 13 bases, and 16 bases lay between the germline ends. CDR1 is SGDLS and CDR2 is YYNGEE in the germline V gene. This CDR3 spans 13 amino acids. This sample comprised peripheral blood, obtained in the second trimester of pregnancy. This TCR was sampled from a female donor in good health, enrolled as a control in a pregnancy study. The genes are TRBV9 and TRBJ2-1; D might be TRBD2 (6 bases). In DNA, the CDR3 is TGTGCCAGCAGCGTCCCCACAGGAGGGCCCCAGTTCTTC. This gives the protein CASSVPTGGPQFF.